This TCR beta chain comes out of a study of cytomegalovirus exposure and HLA in healthy donors. 13 Jbeta primers and 60 Vbeta primers were used for the PCR. This table comes from immunoSEQ multiplex PCR, and its TCRdb copy is limited to in-frame clones, with some not included. The listing records more than 110,000 clones. The receptor comes from a middle-aged man in good health and CMV-seronegative. The sample comprised PBMCs.

CDR3 sequence reads: CASSLMGANEKLFF. Here the CDR3 DNA reads TGTGCCAGCAGCTTGATGGGCGCTAATGAAAAACTGTTTTTT. This chain joins TRBV5-4 and TRBJ1-4; D unclear. The V end lost 1 base, the J end lost 3 bases, and 7 bases lay between the germline ends. Germline lookup yields CDR1 SGHNT and CDR2 YYREEE (reference sequence). The CDR3 length is 14 residues.